In this sample, the clone carrying this T cell receptor beta chain turned up a few times. There are 11 residues in the CDR3. V lost 7 bases, J lost 7 bases, and 9 bases lay in between. Germline V gene lookup returns CDR1 LNHDA and CDR2 SQIVND (reference sequence). These data belong to a study of identical twins. Using its own MiXCR run on the 5' RACE reads, TCRdb lists one record per CDR3 protein. The sample gives hundreds of thousands of distinct CDR3 sequences, more than 13% of which show up once; about 9% is in the top ten. The J gene is TRBJ2-3, the V gene TRBV19; D possibly corresponds to TRBD1 (5 bases). The sample consisted of memory (CD45RO+) T cells sorted from blood. This TCR came from a woman aged 18-29 years in good health. CDR3 DNA: TGTGCCAGTATGGGGCGGCATACGCAGTATTTT. It encodes CASMGRHTQYF.